The entry below describes one T cell receptor (beta chain). The target antigen is unknown. TCRdb redid the calling of the reads with MiXCR, one entry per CDR3 protein. This table has under 850,000 distinct CDR3 sequences, around 30% appearing once. This sample was included in a study of T cell repertoires in cytomegalovirus infection. Study context: CMV epitopes used comprised recently identified HLA-C-restricted ones and well-studied HLA-B-restricted ones. Both a matching HLA type and CMV infection were indicated by public TCR beta signatures. Study findings and constraints: Totalled public TCR beta family frequency picked out people who carried CMV plus the relevant HLA.

The material was cultured PBMCs, obtained from culture after CMV antigen stimulation. This TCR was recovered from a human donor in good health (CMV status not recorded). Some clones in this sample may be carry-over from other donors' samples.

The CDR3 sequence is CASRLLTQGAFEKLFF. CDR3 coding DNA: TGTGCCAGCAGACTCTTAACACAGGGGGCATTTGAAAAACTGTTTTTT. V is TRBV6-6 and J is TRBJ1-4; 9 nucleotides align to TRBD1. CDR1 MNHNY and CDR2 SVGAGI come from the germline V gene (reference sequence). Unmatched junction bases numbered 12, after V lost 6 bases and J lost 7 bases. The CDR3 length is 16 residues.